This is a list of T cell receptor beta chains from one sample in a study of spatial heterogeneity in lung cancer. Each CDR3 protein is one row after TCRdb ran MiXCR on the 5' RACE reads. In the table there are about 120,000 distinct CDR3 sequences, 12% of which are singletons. The specimen comprised PBMCs, sampled at follow-up. These TCRs come from a male donor with early-stage non-small cell lung cancer. Both conserved end residues are part of each CDR3. A D gene is named only where the DNA matches it firmly. Some rows mark clone size as missing; the rest say once, few, many or name a class of expanded clone.

TRBV14	TRBD2	-	16	CASSPIGLAGYNEQFF
TRBV7-2	-	many	15	CASSLGGILQETQYF
TRBV5-1	-	few	15	CASSLVTGSSYEQYF
TRBV7-9	TRBD1	few	14	CASSQGQGDTEAFF
TRBV29-1	-	few	11	CSVDVGEKLFF
TRBV11-1	-	-	14	CASSSDVGYNEQFF
TRBV7-3	-	-	18	CASSRYNSPDPAKNIQYF
TRBV6-2/TRBV6-3	-	few	10	CASGGLSQHF
TRBV4-3	-	-	16	CASSSMDGSSYNEQFF
TRBV7-9	-	-	13	CASSLRGPDEQYF
TRBV27	-	few	15	CASSPSGRVGEKLFF
TRBV4-1	-	-	15	CASSQGPQGSGELFF
TRBV24-1	-	-	13	CATSDNGEREQYF
TRBV15	-	-	14	CATSTDGRSDTQYF
TRBV12-5	-	-	12	CASGLLNAEQFF
TRBV6-2/TRBV6-3	-	-	13	CASTWDGNQPQHF
TRBV5-1	-	-	14	CASPGHPQGETQYF
TRBV28	TRBD2	-	15	CASSFSVAGGYEQYF
TRBV12-3/TRBV12-4	-	few	12	CASTMGRGTIYF
TRBV29-1	TRBD1	many	13	CSAGTGSNQPQHF
TRBV12-3/TRBV12-4	TRBD1	-	16	CASSLARDRYTGELFF
TRBV7-2	-	-	16	CASSLTYRQGTDTQYF
TRBV25-1	-	many	11	CASSGLNEAFF
TRBV28	-	many	14	CASSLGRASDTQYF
TRBV29-1	TRBD1	many	12	CSVAGQGYEQYF
TRBV6-1	-	-	14	CASIATGGSSPLHF
TRBV29-1	-	many	12	CSVETAYNEQFF
TRBV20-1	TRBD2	many	16	CSARDLTSGRVDEQFF
TRBV18	-	-	14	CASSPLLGEGTQYF